The sample holds a few counts of the clone carrying this T cell receptor (beta chain). Its antigen is undetermined. This entry belongs to a study of early T cells in non-severe SARS-CoV-2 infection. The overall study: Chains stayed unpaired after sequencing of bulk RNA from unsorted whole blood. Study results and limitations: VDJdb-based annotation leaned toward anti-spike CD8 responses and missed private and CD4 specificities.

Individual cDNA molecules carried attached unique molecular identifiers. From the 5' RACE reads, TCRdb called clonotypes with MiXCR, one entry per CDR3 protein. In the table there are about 80,000 distinct CDR3 sequences, less than 5.5% of which are singletons. The source material was whole blood, sampled at baseline. The TCR sequence derives from an adult who was a healthcare worker with PCR-confirmed SARS-CoV-2 infection or an uninfected control (not recorded which).

CDR3 loop: CASSPLSGRSGTEAFF. CDR3 coding DNA: TGTGCCAGCTCACCACTATCGGGGAGGTCGGGCACTGAAGCTTTCTTT. The chain couples TRBV18 to TRBJ1-1; D unclear. Germline V gene lookup returns CDR1 KGHSH and CDR2 LQKENI. The CDR3 is made up of 16 amino acids. The germline V and J ends were trimmed by 1 base and 4 bases, with 16 bases remaining between them.